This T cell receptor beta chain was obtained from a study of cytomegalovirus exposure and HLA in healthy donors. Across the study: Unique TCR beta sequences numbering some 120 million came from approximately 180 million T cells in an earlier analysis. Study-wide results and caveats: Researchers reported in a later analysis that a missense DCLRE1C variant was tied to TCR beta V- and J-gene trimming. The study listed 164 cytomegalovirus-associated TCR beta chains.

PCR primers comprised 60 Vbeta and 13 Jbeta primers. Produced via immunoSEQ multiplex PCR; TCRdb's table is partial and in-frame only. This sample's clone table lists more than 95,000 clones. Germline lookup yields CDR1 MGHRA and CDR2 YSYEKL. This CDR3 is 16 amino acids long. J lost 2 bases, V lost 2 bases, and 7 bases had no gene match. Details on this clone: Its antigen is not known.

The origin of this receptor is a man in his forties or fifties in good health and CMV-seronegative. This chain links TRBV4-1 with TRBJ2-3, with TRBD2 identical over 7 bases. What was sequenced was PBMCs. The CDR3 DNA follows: TGCGCCAGCAGCCAACCGGGACTACCTGACACAGATACGCAGTATTTT. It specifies CASSQPGLPDTDTQYF.